A single sample is the source of the 22 T cell receptor beta chains below, sequenced in a study of CD8 T cells in ankylosing spondylitis. TCRdb reprocessed the 5' RACE reads with MiXCR, giving one entry per CDR3 protein. The sample gives approximately 180,000 distinct CDR3 sequences, roughly 18% of which show up once; about 4.3% is in the top ten. Specimen: blood, either unsorted or a sorted T cell fraction (not recorded which). These receptors all stem from a male donor between 10 and 30 years old with ankylosing spondylitis or in good health (not recorded which).

The CDR3: CASSPREGRASNEQFF. The CDR3 nucleotides are TGTGCCAGCAGCCCCCGCGAGGGGAGGGCCTCGAATGAGCAGTTCTTC. The chain is built from TRBV7-9 and TRBJ2-1; 7 bases agree with TRBD2. The CDR3 loop spans 16 amino acids. With V trimmed by 5 bases and J by 7 bases, 14 bases remained unmatched. The germline V gene has CDR1 SEHNR and CDR2 FQNEAQ (reference sequence).

This clonotype was detected many times. V gene TRBV20-1 combines with J gene TRBJ2-5, with a weak D call TRBD2 (6 bases). The length of the CDR3 is 15 residues. Trimming cost V 6 bases and J 4 bases, with 21 bases left between them. CDR1 is DFQATT and CDR2 is SNEGSKA in the germline V gene (reference sequence). CDR3 nucleotide sequence: TGCAGTGCCCCCCAATCGGGACTCCCCGGAGAGACCCAGTACTTC. This encodes CSAPQSGLPGETQYF.

This clonotype showed up many times. V is TRBV5-1 and J is TRBJ1-1; TRBD1 might be the D (5 bases). Germline CDR1 reads SGHRS; CDR2 reads YFSETQ. The ends were cut back, 7 bases at V and 0 bases at J, with 16 bases in the middle. The CDR3 is 15 amino acids. The CDR3: CASLRDSGVNTEAFF. The CDR3 DNA reads as TGCGCCAGCTTAAGGGACTCCGGGGTGAACACTGAAGCTTTCTTT.

This clonotype was observed a handful of times. It may be a read error: a sequence one base away is much more abundant. The CDR3 spells CASSPEISGANDLTF. Here the CDR3 DNA reads TGTGCCAGCAGCCCAGAAATCTCTGGGGCCAACGACCTGACTTTC. This rearrangement joins TRBV7-2 to TRBJ2-6, with D possibly TRBD1 on 5 matching bases. This CDR3 has 15 residues. Germline lookup yields CDR1 SGHTA and CDR2 FQGNSA.

J is TRBJ1-6 and V is TRBV19, with 7 bases that match TRBD1. V shed 6 bases, J shed 6 bases, and the junction held 5 bases outside the gene matches. The CDR3 has 14 residues. Germline CDR1 and CDR2: LNHDA and SQIVND (reference sequence). The CDR3 bases are TGTGCCAGTAGCCCGGGACAGTTTAATTCACCCCTCCACTTT. Translating it yields CASSPGQFNSPLHF.

This clonotype was counted at least ten times. The chain uses TRBV20-1 and TRBJ2-3; 7 bases agree with TRBD2. V lost 3 bases, J lost 5 bases, and 17 bases stayed unmatched. CDR1 is DFQATT, CDR2 SNEGSKA, per germline (reference sequence). CDR3 length equals 17 residues. In DNA form, the CDR3 reads TGCAGTGCTAGGGGCACAGGTGGAGCGGGAACAGTAGATACGCAGTATTTT. Protein: CSARGTGGAGTVDTQYF.

In its sample, this clonotype was seen many times. The V and J genes are TRBV6-2 or TRBV6-3 and TRBJ2-2; D remains unclear. V lost 4 bases and J lost 8, with 11 bases in between. Germline CDR1 reads MNHEY; CDR2 reads SVGEGT. This CDR3 has 13 amino acids. The CDR3 protein is CASSWAALGELFF. DNA of the CDR3: TGTGCCAGCAGTTGGGCGGCCCTAGGGGAGCTGTTTTTT.

This clonotype was observed many times. This chain links TRBV9 with TRBJ2-7; the D gene could be TRBD1 or TRBD2 (5 bases each). This CDR3 region has 15 residues. V was pared by 3 bases and J by 4 bases, with 17 bases between. Germline V lookup: CDR1 SGDLS, CDR2 YYNGEE. For the CDR3, the DNA is TGTGCCAGCAGCGCAACCGGGACCCTACATTACGAGCAGTACTTC. This codes for CASSATGTLHYEQYF.

The rearrangement links TRBV20-1 to TRBJ2-1, with D maybe TRBD1 (6 bases). The CDR3 spans 14 residues. Trimming pared 4 bases from V and 0 bases from J, leaving 10 bases between. Germline loops: CDR1 DFQATT, CDR2 SNEGSKA (reference sequence). CDR3 region: CSANRESSYNEQFF. CDR3 coding DNA: TGCAGTGCTAACAGGGAGTCCTCCTACAATGAGCAGTTCTTC.

This clonotype appeared many times. V and J are TRBV20-1 and TRBJ2-3; 10 nucleotides align to TRBD2. Per germline, CDR1 DFQATT and CDR2 SNEGSKA (reference sequence). The ends lost 6 bases at V and 5 bases at J; junction bases unmatched: 11. The CDR3 covers 15 residues. The CDR3 nucleotides are TGCAGTGCGAGTCCCCTAGCGGGAGTCAAAGATACGCAGTATTTT. Amino acid sequence: CSASPLAGVKDTQYF.

CDR3 nucleotides: TGTGCCTGGTCCTCGAGGCGGGAGCGCGAGCAGTACTTC. Its translation is CAWSSRREREQYF. The chain is built from TRBV30 and TRBJ2-7, with TRBD2 identical over 7 bases. Germline loops: CDR1 GTSNPN, CDR2 SVGIG (reference sequence). The CDR3 spans 13 residues. V lost 5 bases, J lost 6 bases, and 10 bases stayed unmatched.

This clonotype was detected ten times or more. V gene TRBV21-1 combines with J gene TRBJ1-5; no DNA check was done on the table's D call, TRBD1. TRBV21-1 is deemed a pseudogene. There are 16 residues in the CDR3. CDR3 bases: TGTGCCAGCAGCAAAGTCGGCGGGGCGTGCAATCAGCCCCAGCATTTT. As protein: CASSKVGGACNQPQHF.

This clonotype was counted ten times or more. V usage is TRBV7-9 and J usage is TRBJ2-5; D might be TRBD1 or TRBD2, each matching 5 bases. This CDR3 spans 14 amino acids. CDR1 is SEHNR and CDR2 is FQNEAQ in the germline V gene (reference sequence). Trimming cost V 5 bases and J 0 bases, with 10 bases left between them. Here the CDR3 DNA reads TGTGCCAGCAGCCTGCCGGGACACCAAGAGACCCAGTACTTC. This encodes CASSLPGHQETQYF.

The chain links TRBV7-9 to TRBJ1-2; D ambiguous. Germline assignment: CDR1 SEHNR and CDR2 FQNEAQ (reference sequence). The CDR3 contains 13 residues. V lost 2 bases and J 5 bases, leaving 9 bases between the germline ends. The CDR3 sequence: CASSLSSHYGYTF. DNA for the CDR3: TGTGCCAGCAGCTTAAGCTCCCATTATGGCTACACCTTC.

This clonotype was seen repeatedly, ten times or more. The gene calls are TRBV29-1 and TRBJ2-2; 7 bases agree with TRBD2. The germline V gene encodes CDR1 SQVTM and CDR2 ANQGSEA. The CDR3 covers 13 residues. V dropped 6 bases and J dropped 7; count of bases not matched to a gene: 8. This CDR3 reads CSVGGYHRGELFF. The DNA for the CDR3 is TGCAGCGTGGGGGGGTACCACCGCGGGGAGCTGTTTTTT.

The chain recombines TRBV7-7 with TRBJ2-5, with 7 bases fitting TRBD1. Unmatched junction bases numbered 6, after V lost 1 base and J lost 4 bases. The CDR3 is 15 amino acids. Germline V gene sequence: CDR1 SSHAT, CDR2 FNYEAQ (reference sequence). The CDR3 sequence: CASSLGTTGRETQYF. CDR3 bases: TGTGCCAGCAGCTTAGGGACGACAGGGCGAGAGACCCAGTACTTC.

On this clonotype itself: A single base separates this from a much larger clone, so it may be a read error. The chain joins TRBV4-2 to TRBJ2-3; TRBD1 agrees at 7 bases. CDR3 length: 17 residues. The germline V gene has CDR1 LGHNA and CDR2 YNFKEQ. The CDR3 sequence: CASSPSFRQGKTDAQYF. DNA of the CDR3: TGTGCCAGCAGCCCTTCGTTCCGACAGGGAAAAACAGATGCGCAGTATTTT.

This clonotype was recorded a few times. The chain combines TRBV6-4 with TRBJ1-1; 7 bases agree with TRBD1. Germline-derived CDR1 and CDR2 are MRHNA and SNTAGT. V dropped 2 bases and J dropped 2; count of bases not matched to a gene: 5. The CDR3 spans 15 residues. In nucleotides, the CDR3 is TGTGCCAGCAGTGACCGGGGACAGCTAAACACTGAAGCTTTCTTT. This encodes CASSDRGQLNTEAFF.

This clonotype was detected ten times or more. The chain joins TRBV30 to TRBJ2-7; 7 bases align to TRBD1. From germline, CDR1 is GTSNPN and CDR2 SVGIG (reference sequence). The CDR3 is 12 amino acids. V lost 5 bases to trimming and J lost 4 bases; unmatched junction nucleotides: 5. DNA of the CDR3: TGTGCCTGGGGGGACAGCCAATACGAGCAGTACTTC. Translation gives CAWGDSQYEQYF.

At least ten counts were recorded for this clonotype. The rearrangement links TRBV6-5 to TRBJ1-2; D is ambiguous. CDR1 MNHEY and CDR2 SVGAGI come from the germline V gene. V was shortened by 5 bases and J by 8 bases, with 18 bases between the two germline ends. CDR3 length: 14 residues. The DNA of the CDR3 is TGTGCCAGCAGTCCAACAGTTGGTGGAAAGGGCTACACCTTC. This translates into CASSPTVGGKGYTF.

This sequence joins TRBV6-5 and TRBJ2-1; D call uncertain. Per the germline V gene, CDR1 is MNHEY and CDR2 is SVGAGI. V lost 0 bases and J lost 7, with 10 bases in between. The CDR3 runs to 14 residues. The CDR3 here is CASSYSGLKNEQFF. In DNA, the CDR3 is TGTGCCAGCAGTTACTCGGGCCTCAAAAATGAGCAGTTCTTC.

The chain uses TRBV29-1 and TRBJ2-1; a weak D match, TRBD2 (6 bases). Deletions cut 5 bases from V and 8 bases from J, with 13 bases between. This CDR3 is 12 amino acids long. Germline assignment: CDR1 SQVTM and CDR2 ANQGSEA. DNA of the CDR3: TGCAGCGTTCAACCGGGACTCCATGAGCAGTTCTTC. Translation gives CSVQPGLHEQFF.